This T cell receptor beta chain came from a study of cytomegalovirus exposure and HLA in healthy donors. Study outcomes and limitations: Cytomegalovirus association was listed for around 170 TCR beta chains. On later analysis, the bulk of CMV-associated TCR beta chains appeared to be HLA-restricted.

Amplification used 60 Vbeta primers and 13 Jbeta primers. Sequenced by immunoSEQ multiplex PCR; TCRdb stores in-frame clones only, minus some. Of some 84,000 clones listed, 78% are singletons. Comment on this clone: The target antigen is unknown.

The sample taken for sequencing was PBMCs. The sequence was obtained from a male donor in good health and CMV-seropositive.

The CDR3 DNA reads as TGTGCCAGCAGCCCTCCGGGACGGCGGGAGAGGTTTTACGAGCAGTACTTC. The encoded protein is CASSPPGRRERFYEQYF. This chain joins TRBV28 and TRBJ2-7; TRBD2 agrees at 7 bases. V trimming: 6 bases; J trimming: 4 bases; junction bases outside the gene matches: 18. Germline V CDR1 and CDR2: MDHEN, SYDVKM. The CDR3 is made up of 17 amino acids.